Here is one T cell receptor (beta chain) with its context. This clone has only a few counts. The antigen it binds to is not known. No base quality information exists; no much larger clone differs at one position. This record belongs to a study of cytomegalovirus exposure and HLA in healthy donors (dated 2017 in TCRdb). In terms of the full investigation: According to a later analysis, one platform produced both the 110 or so validation repertoires and the 700 or so repertoires of the first cohort. The study aimed to test whether signatures of past pathogen exposure could be identified by cataloging public T cell receptors. To predict cytomegalovirus infection status, the study combined high-throughput TCR immunosequencing, statistical association of individual TCRs with disease status, and machine learning. Besides the first cohort of 666 subjects, a separate validation cohort made up of 95 to 150 different subjects was used. Results the study describes overall, beyond this receptor: The study listed approximately 160 TCR beta chains as associated with cytomegalovirus. In vitro tests confirmed that a few of the cytomegalovirus-associated TCR beta chains recognize cytomegalovirus antigens. The classifier was reported to diagnose cytomegalovirus status with high specificity and sensitivity in both the original and validation cohorts. The validation cohort had no HLA typing available for a later analysis, so co-occurrence within that cohort was assessed over all 130 or so repertoires. Most TCR sequences were seen in very few donors, while some public TCRs were found in many individuals. Subsequent analysis determined that TCRs grouped into clusters in the first cohort also showed a tendency toward co-occurrence across the 120 or so validation repertoires, and 94% of cluster scores exceeded 0. The authors suggested that the approach could potentially be generalized to other disease states and immunological phenotypes.

From its cysteine to its phenylalanine, the CDR3 spans 14 amino acids. Of all the DNA, just the CDR3 is kept, 42 bases in frame from base 1. The trim is 4 bases for V and 5 bases for J, with a gap of 17 bases between the germline ends. CDR1 and CDR2 (GTSNPN, SVGIG) derive from the germline V gene (reference sequence). Libraries were built with the immunoSEQ multiplex PCR assay. In the source study's methods: To diagnose cytomegalovirus status from the catalog of TCR beta chain sequences, a statistical classification framework was built. Here the immuneACCESS table is served through TCRdb, limited to in-frame sequences with V and J called. Missing clones are a known gap in these copies; in checked studies unresolved V genes cover under half, and the rest lacks a known reason. The DNA gave D and trimming, while V, J and clone size come from that table. In all, the sample holds around 250,000 clones, and roughly 88% of those were seen once. Together, the top ten hold around 3.1% of the sample.

The donors were included in the validation cohort of around 120 subjects, a group kept apart from the approximately 690-subject first cohort. The source of this sequence is a young woman in good health and CMV-seronegative. The chain uses TRBV30 and TRBJ1-1, and the D gene may be TRBD1, 5 bases matching. Sequenced input: PBMCs. The CDR3 here reads CAWTRWQGRTEAFF. The nucleotide sequence is given as TGTGCCTGGACCCGGTGGCAGGGTCGTACTGAAGCTTTCTTT.